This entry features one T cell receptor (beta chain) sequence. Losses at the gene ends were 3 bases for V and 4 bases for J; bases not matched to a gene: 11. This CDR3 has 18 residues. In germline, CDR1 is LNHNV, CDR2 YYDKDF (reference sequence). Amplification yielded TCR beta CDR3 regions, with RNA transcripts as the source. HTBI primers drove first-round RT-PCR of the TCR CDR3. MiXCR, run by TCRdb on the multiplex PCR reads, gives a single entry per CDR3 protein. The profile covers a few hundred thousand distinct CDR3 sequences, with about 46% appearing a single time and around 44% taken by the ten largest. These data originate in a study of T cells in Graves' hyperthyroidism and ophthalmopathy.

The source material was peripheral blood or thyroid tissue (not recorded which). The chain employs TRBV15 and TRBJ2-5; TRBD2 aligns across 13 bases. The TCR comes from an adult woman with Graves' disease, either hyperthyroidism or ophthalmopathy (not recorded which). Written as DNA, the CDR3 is TGTGCCACCAGCAGTTACGGACTAGCGGGAGTAAACGGAGAGACCCAGTACTTC. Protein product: CATSSYGLAGVNGETQYF.